What follows describes a single T cell receptor (beta chain). This entry is derived from a study of blood T cell repertoires in COVID-19. Study-wide context: Collection of acute and convalescent COVID-19 samples took place in the United States, Italy and Spain. T cells, B-cell-depleted T cells, or PBMCs supplied cDNA or gDNA.

Original processing notes: It was from reference gene primer amplification that nucleated cell counts were estimated. The assay was immunoSEQ multiplex PCR, and TCRdb's table has in-frame clones only and misses some. The V and J calls and clone size are taken from that table; D and trimming were inferred from the DNA. This sample has tens of thousands of clones, with roughly 87% found just once. The sample taken for sequencing was peripheral blood. This receptor was obtained from a woman aged 50 to 60 with acute or convalescent COVID-19.

The chain's CDR3 is CASSYRASNTEAFF. The CDR3 nucleotides read TGTGCCAGTAGTTACAGGGCGTCGAACACTGAAGCTTTCTTT. The chain links TRBV19 to TRBJ1-1; D possibly corresponds to TRBD1 (6 bases). This CDR3 comprises 14 residues. The V gene lost 5 bases and the J gene lost 1 base, with 11 bases spanning the gap. Germline assignment: CDR1 LNHDA and CDR2 SQIVND (reference sequence).